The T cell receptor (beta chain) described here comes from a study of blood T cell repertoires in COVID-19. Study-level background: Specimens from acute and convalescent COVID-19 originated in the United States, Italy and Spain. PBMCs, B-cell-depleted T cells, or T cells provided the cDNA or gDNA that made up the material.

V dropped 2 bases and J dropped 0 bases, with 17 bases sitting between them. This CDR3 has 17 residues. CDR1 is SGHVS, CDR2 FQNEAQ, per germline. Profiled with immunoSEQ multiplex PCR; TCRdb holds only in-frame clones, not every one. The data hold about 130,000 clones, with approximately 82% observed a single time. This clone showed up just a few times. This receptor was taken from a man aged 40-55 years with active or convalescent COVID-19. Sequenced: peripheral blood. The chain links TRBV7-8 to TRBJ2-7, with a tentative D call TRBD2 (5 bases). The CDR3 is CASSLLGGGGYSYEQYF. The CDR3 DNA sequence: TGTGCCAGCAGCTTATTGGGTGGCGGCGGGTACTCCTACGAGCAGTACTTC.